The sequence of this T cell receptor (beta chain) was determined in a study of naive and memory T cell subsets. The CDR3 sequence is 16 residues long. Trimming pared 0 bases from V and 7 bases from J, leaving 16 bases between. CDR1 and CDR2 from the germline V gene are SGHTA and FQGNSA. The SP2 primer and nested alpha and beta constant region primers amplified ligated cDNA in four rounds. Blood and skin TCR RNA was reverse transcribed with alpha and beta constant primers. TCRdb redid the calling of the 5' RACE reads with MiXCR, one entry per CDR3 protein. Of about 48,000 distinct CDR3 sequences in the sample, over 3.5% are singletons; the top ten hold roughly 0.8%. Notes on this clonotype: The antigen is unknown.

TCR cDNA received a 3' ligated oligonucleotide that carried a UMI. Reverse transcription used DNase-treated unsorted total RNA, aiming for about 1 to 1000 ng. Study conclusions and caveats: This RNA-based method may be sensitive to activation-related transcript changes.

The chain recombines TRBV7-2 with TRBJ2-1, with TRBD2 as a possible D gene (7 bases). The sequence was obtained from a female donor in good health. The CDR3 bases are TGTGCCAGCAGCTTAGCGGGGGGGGCAGCCCAGAATGAGCAGTTCTTC. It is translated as CASSLAGGAAQNEQFF.